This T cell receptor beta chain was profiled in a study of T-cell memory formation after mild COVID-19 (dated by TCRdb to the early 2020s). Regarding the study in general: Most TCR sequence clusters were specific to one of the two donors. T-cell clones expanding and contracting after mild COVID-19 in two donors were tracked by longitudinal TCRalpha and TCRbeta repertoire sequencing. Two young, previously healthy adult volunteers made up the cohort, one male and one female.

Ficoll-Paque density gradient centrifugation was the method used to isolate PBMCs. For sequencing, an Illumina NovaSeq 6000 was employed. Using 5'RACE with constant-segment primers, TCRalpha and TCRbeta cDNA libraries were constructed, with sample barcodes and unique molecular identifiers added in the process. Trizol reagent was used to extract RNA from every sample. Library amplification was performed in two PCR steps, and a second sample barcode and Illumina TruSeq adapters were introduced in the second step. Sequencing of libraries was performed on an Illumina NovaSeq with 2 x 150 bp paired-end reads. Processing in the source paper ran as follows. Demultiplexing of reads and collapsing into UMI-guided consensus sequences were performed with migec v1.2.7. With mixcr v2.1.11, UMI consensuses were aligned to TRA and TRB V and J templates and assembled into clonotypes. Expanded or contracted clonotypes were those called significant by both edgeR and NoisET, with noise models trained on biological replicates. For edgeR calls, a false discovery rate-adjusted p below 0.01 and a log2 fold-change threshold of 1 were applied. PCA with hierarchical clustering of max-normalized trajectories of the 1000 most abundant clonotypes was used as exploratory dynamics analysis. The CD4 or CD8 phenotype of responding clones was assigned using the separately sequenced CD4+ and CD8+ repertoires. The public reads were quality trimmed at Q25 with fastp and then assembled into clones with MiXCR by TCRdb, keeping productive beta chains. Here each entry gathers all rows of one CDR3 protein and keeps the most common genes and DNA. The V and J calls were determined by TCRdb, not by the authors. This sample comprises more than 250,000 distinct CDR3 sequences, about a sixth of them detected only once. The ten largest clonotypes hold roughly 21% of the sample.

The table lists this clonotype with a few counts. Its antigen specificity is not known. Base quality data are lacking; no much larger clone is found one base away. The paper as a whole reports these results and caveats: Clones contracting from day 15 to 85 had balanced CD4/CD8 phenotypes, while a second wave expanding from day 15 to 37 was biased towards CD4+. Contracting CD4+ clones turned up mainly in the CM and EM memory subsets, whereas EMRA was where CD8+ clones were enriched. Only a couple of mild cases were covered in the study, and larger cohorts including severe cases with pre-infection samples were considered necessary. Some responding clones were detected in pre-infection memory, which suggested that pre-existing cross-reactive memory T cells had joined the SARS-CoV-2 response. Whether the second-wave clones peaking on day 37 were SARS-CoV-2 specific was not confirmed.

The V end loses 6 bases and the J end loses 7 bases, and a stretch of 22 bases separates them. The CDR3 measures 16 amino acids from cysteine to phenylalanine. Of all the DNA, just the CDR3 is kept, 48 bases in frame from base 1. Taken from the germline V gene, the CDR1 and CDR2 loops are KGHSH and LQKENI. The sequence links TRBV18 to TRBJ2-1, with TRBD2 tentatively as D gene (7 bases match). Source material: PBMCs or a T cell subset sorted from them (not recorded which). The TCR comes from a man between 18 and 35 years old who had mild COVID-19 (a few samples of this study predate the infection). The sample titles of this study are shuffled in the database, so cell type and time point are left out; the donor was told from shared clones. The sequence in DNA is TGTGCCAGCTCTCCCCCTGCGGGGGCTTTCAGGAATGAGCAGTTCTTC. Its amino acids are CASSPPAGAFRNEQFF.